This T cell receptor beta chain is drawn from a study of T cells after yellow fever vaccination. In making TCR cDNA, 5'RACE template switching added a universal primer site and UMIs to it. TCRdb processed the 5' RACE reads anew with MiXCR; each CDR3 protein has one entry. The data contain 300,000 to 350,000 distinct CDR3 sequences, roughly 10% of them singletons. Study results and caveats: When the response was secondary, it was weaker but reached its peak faster, day 5 versus 15. Abundant bulk-derived clonotypes could contaminate FACS-sorted repertoires. The study re-detected most primary-vaccination clones after the booster (approximately 96% CD4, roughly 91% CD8).

This clonotype occurred many times. Its antigen is unidentified. The V gene's germline CDR1 is SGHRS and CDR2 YFSETQ. The CDR3 contains 12 residues. Trimming removed 5 bases from V and 6 bases from J, with 10 bases in between. This chain connects TRBV5-1 to TRBJ2-3; D is unclear. This material consisted of CD4+ T cells sorted from PBMCs, taken 45 days after the yellow fever booster vaccination. This clonotype was obtained from a man between 18 and 29 years old who received the YFV17D yellow fever vaccine. In DNA form, the CDR3 reads TGCGCCAGCAGGGCTGATGCGGATACGCAGTATTTT. Translating gives CASRADADTQYF.